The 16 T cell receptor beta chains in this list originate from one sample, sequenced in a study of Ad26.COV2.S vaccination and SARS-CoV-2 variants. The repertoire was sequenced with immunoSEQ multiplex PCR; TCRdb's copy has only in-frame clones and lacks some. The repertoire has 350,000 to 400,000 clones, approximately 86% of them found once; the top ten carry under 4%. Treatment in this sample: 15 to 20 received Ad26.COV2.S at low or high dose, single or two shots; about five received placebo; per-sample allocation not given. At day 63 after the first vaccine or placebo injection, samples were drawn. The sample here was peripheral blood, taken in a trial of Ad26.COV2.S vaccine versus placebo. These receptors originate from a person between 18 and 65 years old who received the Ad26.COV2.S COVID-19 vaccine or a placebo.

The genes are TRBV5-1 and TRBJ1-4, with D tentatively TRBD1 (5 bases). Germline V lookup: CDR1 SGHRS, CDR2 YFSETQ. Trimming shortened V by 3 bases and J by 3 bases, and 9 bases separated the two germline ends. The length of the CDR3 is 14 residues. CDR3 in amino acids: CASSSVTANEKLFF. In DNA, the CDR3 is TGCGCCAGCAGCTCCGTGACAGCTAATGAAAAACTGTTTTTT.

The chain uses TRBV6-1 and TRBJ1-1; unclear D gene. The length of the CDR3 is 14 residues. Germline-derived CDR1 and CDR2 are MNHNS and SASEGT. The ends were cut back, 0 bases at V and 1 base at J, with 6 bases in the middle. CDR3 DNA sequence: TGTGCCAGCAGTGAAGCGGTGGAGAACACTGAAGCTTTCTTT. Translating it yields CASSEAVENTEAFF.

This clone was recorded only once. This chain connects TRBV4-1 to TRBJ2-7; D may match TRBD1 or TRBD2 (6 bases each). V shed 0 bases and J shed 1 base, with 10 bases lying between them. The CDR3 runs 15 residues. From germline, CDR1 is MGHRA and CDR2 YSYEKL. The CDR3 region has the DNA TGCGCCAGCAGCCAAGAACAGGGACTTTCCTACGAGCAGTACTTC. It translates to CASSQEQGLSYEQYF.

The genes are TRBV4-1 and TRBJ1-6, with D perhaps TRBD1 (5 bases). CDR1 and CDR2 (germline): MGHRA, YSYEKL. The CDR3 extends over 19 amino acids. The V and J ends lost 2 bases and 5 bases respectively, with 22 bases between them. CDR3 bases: TGCGCCAGCAGCCAACAAGCAGTGGGGGGTCGGGGGGATAATTCACCCCTCCACTTT. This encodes CASSQQAVGGRGDNSPLHF.

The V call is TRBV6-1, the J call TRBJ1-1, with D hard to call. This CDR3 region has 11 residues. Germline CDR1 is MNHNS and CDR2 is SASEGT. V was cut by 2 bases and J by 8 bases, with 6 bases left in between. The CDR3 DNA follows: TGTGCCAGCAGTGAATATCGGGAAGCTTTCTTT. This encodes CASSEYREAFF.

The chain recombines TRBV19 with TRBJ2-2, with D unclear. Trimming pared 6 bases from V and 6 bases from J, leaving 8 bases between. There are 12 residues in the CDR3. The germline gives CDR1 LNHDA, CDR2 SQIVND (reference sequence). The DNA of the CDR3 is TGTGCCAGTAGCCGCTCGGCCGGGGAGCTGTTTTTT. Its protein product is CASSRSAGELFF.

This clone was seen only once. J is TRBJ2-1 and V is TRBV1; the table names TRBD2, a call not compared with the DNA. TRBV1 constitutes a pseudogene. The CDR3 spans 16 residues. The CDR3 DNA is TGCACCAGCAGCCAATCTACTAGCCTTCTCTACAATGAGCAGTTCTTC. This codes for CTSSQSTSLLYNEQFF.

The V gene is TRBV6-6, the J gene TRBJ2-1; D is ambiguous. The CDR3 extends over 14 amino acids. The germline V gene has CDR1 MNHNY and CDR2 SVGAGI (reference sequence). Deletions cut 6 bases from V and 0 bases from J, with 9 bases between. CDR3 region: CASSRGPSYNEQFF. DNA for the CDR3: TGTGCCAGCAGCCGCGGCCCCTCCTACAATGAGCAGTTCTTC.

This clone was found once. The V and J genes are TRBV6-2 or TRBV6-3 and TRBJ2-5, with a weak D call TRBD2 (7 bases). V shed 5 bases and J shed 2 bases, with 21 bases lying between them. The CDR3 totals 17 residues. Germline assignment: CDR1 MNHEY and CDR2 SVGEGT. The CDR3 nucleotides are TGTGCCAGCAGTAAGGGGCTGGGCGGGGGCGATCAAGAGACCCAGTACTTC. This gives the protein CASSKGLGGGDQETQYF.

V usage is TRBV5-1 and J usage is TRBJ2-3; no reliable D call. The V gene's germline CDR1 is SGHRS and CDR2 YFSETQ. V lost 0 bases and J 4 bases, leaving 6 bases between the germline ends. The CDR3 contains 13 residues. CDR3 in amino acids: CASSLDGSDTQYF. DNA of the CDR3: TGCGCCAGCAGCTTGGACGGATCAGATACGCAGTATTTT.

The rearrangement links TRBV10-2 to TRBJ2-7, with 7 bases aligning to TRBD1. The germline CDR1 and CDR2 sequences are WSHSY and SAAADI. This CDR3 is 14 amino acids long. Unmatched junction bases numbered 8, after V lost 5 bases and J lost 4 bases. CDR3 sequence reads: CASSPGTVGYEQYF. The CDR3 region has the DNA TGCGCCAGCAGTCCCGGGACAGTGGGATACGAGCAGTACTTC.

The CDR3 DNA is TGTGCCAGCAGCTTCGAGCGGGCGAACACCGGGGAGCTGTTTTTT. Its translation: CASSFERANTGELFF. The V call is TRBV7-2, the J call TRBJ2-2; D possibly corresponds to TRBD2 (6 bases). The CDR3 runs to 15 residues. The V end lost 3 bases, the J end lost 0 bases, and 8 bases lay between the germline ends. The germline V gene has CDR1 SGHTA and CDR2 FQGNSA.

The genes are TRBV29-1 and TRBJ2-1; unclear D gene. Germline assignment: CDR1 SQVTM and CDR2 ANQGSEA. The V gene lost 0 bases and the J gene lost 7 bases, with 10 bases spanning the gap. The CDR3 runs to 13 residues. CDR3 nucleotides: TGCAGCGTTGAAGATCTGTTGGCGAATGAGCAGTTCTTC. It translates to CSVEDLLANEQFF.

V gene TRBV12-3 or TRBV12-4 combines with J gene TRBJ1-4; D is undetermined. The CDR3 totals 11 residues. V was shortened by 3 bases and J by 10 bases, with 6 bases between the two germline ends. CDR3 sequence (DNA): TGTGCCAGCAGTTTCTTGGGAAAACTGTTTTTT. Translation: CASSFLGKLFF.

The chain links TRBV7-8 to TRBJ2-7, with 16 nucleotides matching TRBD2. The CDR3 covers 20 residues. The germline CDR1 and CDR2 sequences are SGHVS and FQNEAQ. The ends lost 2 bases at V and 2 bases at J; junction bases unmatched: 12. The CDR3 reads CASSLSGTSGGDYMPYEQYF. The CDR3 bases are TGTGCCAGCAGCTTATCCGGGACTAGCGGGGGGGACTACATGCCCTACGAGCAGTACTTC.

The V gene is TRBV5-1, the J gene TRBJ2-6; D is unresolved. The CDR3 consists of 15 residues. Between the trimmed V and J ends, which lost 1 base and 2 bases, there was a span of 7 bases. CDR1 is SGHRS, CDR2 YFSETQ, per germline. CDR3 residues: CASSLTEAGANVLTF. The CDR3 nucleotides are TGCGCCAGCAGCTTGACTGAGGCTGGGGCCAACGTCCTGACTTTC.